The clone carrying this T cell receptor (beta chain) appeared a single time. Its antigen is unidentified. The sample belongs to a study of cytotoxic CD8 clonotypes in ibrutinib-treated CLL. As for the study in general: For this cohort, patients were about a dozen relapsed/refractory and 15 treatment-naive, while 17 were IGHV unmutated. Recorded responses included approximately 25 partial and 2 complete; following median about 68 months, approximately 14 stayed remitted and roughly twelve progressed.

Germline assignment: CDR1 SGDLS and CDR2 YYNGEE. The V end lost 0 bases, the J end lost 4 bases, and 8 bases lay between the germline ends. The CDR3 runs to 15 residues. Sequenced by immunoSEQ multiplex PCR; TCRdb stores in-frame clones only, minus some. The table lists about 160,000 clones, about 80% of them singletons, with around 2% in the top ten. Overall study findings and caveats: The study sampled sustained-remission and progressing patients at different times.

Source: PBMCs, taken after 12 months of ibrutinib treatment. The chain joins TRBV9 to TRBJ2-6, with unresolved D. The receptor comes from a human donor with chronic lymphocytic leukemia. CDR3: CASSVELRGANVLTF. The DNA for the CDR3 is TGTGCCAGCAGCGTAGAATTGAGAGGGGCCAACGTCCTGACTTTC.